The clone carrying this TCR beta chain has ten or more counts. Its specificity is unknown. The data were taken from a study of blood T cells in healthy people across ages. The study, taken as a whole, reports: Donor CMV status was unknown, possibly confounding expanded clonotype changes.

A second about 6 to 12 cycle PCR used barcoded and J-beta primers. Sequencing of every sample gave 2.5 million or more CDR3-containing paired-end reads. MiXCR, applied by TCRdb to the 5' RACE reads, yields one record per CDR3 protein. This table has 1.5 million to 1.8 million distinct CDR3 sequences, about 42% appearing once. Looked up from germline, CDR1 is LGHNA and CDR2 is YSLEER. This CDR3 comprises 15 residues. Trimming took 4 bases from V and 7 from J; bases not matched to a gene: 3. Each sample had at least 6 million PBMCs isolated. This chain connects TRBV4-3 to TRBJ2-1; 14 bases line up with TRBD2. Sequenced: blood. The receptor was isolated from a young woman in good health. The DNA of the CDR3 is TGCGCCAGCAGCCGTGGGACTAGCGGGAGTAATGAGCAGTTCTTC. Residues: CASSRGTSGSNEQFF.